This T cell receptor (beta chain) was recorded in a study of blood T cell repertoires in COVID-19. Study overall: Italy, Spain and the United States were the sources of the convalescent and acute COVID-19 samples. The cDNA or gDNA used as material had been derived from T cells, B-cell-depleted T cells, or PBMCs.

Germline values: CDR1 SGHTS, CDR2 YDEGEE. The CDR3 is 14 amino acids. Trimming removed 6 bases from V and 7 bases from J; junction bases left unmatched: 9. Generated by immunoSEQ multiplex PCR, the TCRdb table keeps only in-frame clones and is missing some. The sample has about 93,000 clones, 80% seen once. The sequenced sample was peripheral blood. The chain joins TRBV5-8 to TRBJ2-1; TRBD2 aligns across 8 bases. The clonotype was recovered from a human donor in a cohort sampled during active COVID-19. In DNA form, the CDR3 reads TGTGCCAGCAATCTGCGGGGACTAGTAAATGAGCAGTTCTTC. It specifies CASNLRGLVNEQFF.